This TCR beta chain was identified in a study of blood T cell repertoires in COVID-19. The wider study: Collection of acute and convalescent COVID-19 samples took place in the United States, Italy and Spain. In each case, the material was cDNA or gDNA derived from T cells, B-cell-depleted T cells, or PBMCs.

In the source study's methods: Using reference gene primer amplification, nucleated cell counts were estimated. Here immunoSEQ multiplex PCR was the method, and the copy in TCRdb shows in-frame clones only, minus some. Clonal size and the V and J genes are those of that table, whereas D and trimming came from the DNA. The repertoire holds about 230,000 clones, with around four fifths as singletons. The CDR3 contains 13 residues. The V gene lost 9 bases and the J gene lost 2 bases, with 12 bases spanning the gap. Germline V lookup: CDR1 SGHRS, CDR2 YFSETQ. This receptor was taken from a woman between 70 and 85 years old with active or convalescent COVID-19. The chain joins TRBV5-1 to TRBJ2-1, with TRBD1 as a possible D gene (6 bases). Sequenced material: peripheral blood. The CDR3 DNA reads TGCGCCACCCGGACAGATCCCTACAATGAGCAGTTCTTC. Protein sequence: CATRTDPYNEQFF.